The 30 T cell receptor beta chains below all came from one sample that was sequenced in a study of cytomegalovirus exposure and HLA in healthy donors. Assay: immunoSEQ multiplex PCR; the TCRdb copy retains only in-frame clones and omits some. The profile shows 100,000 or so clones, about 88% of them singletons. Sequencing used PBMCs. Receptors were obtained from a woman aged 18-30 years in good health and CMV-seropositive.

The CDR3: CASSLSLPWFRNTGELFF. In nucleotides, the CDR3 is TGTGCCAGCAGTTTATCCCTCCCTTGGTTTAGGAACACCGGGGAGCTGTTTTTT. The gene calls are TRBV27 and TRBJ2-2; the D is unclear. Germline V lookup: CDR1 MNHEY, CDR2 SMNVEV (reference sequence). V gave up 0 bases and J gave up 1 base, with 15 bases separating them. The CDR3 contains 18 residues.

The V gene is TRBV19, the J gene TRBJ2-3, with D maybe TRBD2 (5 bases). The germline gives CDR1 LNHDA, CDR2 SQIVND (reference sequence). The CDR3 totals 14 residues. The ends were cut back, 2 bases at V and 3 bases at J, with 9 bases in the middle. The CDR3 region is CASSIRRSTDTQYF. In nucleotides, the CDR3 is TGTGCCAGTAGTATAAGGAGGTCAACAGATACGCAGTATTTT. Full variable domain (remainder filled in from reference TRBV19 and TRBJ2-3): DGGITQSPKYLFRKEGQNVTLSCEQNLNHDAMYWYRQDPGQGLRLIYYSQIVNDFQKGDIAEGYSVSREKKESFPLTVTSAQKNPTAFYLCASSIRRSTDTQYFGPGTRLTVL.

The rearrangement uses TRBV27 and TRBJ1-2; 9 bases fit TRBD1. This CDR3 region has 16 residues. CDR1 and CDR2 (germline): MNHEY, SMNVEV (reference sequence). The ends lost 5 bases at V and 5 bases at J; junction bases unmatched: 12. The CDR3 nucleotides read TGTGCCAGCAGTGCGTACAGGGGGCGCGGCCCTTATGGCTACACCTTC. Translated, it gives CASSAYRGRGPYGYTF.

This clone occurred once. The chain couples TRBV4-1 to TRBJ1-1; no reliable D call. The length of the CDR3 is 15 residues. V was pared by 1 base and J by 2 bases, with 11 bases between. Germline CDR1 reads MGHRA; CDR2 reads YSYEKL. CDR3 DNA sequence: TGCGCCAGCAGCCAAGGGTCACTAGCTAACACTGAAGCTTTCTTT. Translation: CASSQGSLANTEAFF.

V and J are TRBV27 and TRBJ2-7, with TRBD1 matching 9 bases. In germline, CDR1 is MNHEY, CDR2 SMNVEV (reference sequence). This CDR3 spans 17 amino acids. The junction had 12 bases not matched to a gene; V was cut back by 3 bases and J by 3 bases. The CDR3 sequence: CASSLGGQGNLYYEQYF. CDR3 in DNA: TGTGCCAGCAGTTTGGGGGGACAGGGAAATTTGTACTACGAGCAGTACTTC.

This chain joins TRBV28 and TRBJ2-5; TRBD2 might be the D (5 bases). The CDR3 spans 15 residues. Per germline, CDR1 MDHEN and CDR2 SYDVKM. V was clipped by 3 bases and J by 5 bases, with 16 bases between them. The CDR3 region is CASSFGGVGWETQYF. CDR3 in DNA: TGTGCCAGCAGTTTTGGAGGCGTCGGCTGGGAGACCCAGTACTTC.

The genes are TRBV5-1 and TRBJ2-7; 7 nucleotides align to TRBD1. The length of the CDR3 is 15 residues. Germline assignment: CDR1 SGHRS and CDR2 YFSETQ. After removal of 0 bases from V and 7 bases from J, the junction contained 10 bases not matched to a gene. CDR3 residues: CASSLGRGLRREQYF. DNA for the CDR3: TGCGCCAGCAGCTTGGGTAGGGGGCTTCGTCGGGAGCAGTACTTC.

The V and J genes are TRBV27 and TRBJ1-1, with D uncertain. The CDR3 is 16 amino acids. V lost 3 bases, J lost 0 bases, and 14 bases lay in between. Germline V gives CDR1 MNHEY, CDR2 SMNVEV (reference sequence). CDR3 DNA: TGTGCCAGCAGTTTGTTACAGACCGGCATGAACACTGAAGCTTTCTTT. Its translation: CASSLLQTGMNTEAFF.

This chain connects TRBV15 to TRBJ2-1; 8 bases align to TRBD2. Germline values: CDR1 LNHNV, CDR2 YYDKDF (reference sequence). V shed 1 base, J shed 8 bases, and the junction held 13 bases outside the gene matches. This CDR3 contains 17 residues. The CDR3 sequence: CATSRVGASGRGDEQFF. The CDR3 nucleotides are TGTGCCACCAGCAGAGTTGGGGCCAGCGGGAGAGGCGATGAGCAGTTCTTC. Based on the CDR3 plus reference TRBV15 and TRBJ2-1, the full variable domain is DAMVIQNPRYQVTQFGKPVTLSCSQTLNHNVMYWYQQKSSQAPKLLFHYYDKDFNNEADTPDNFQSRRPNTSFCFLDIRSPGLGDTAMYLCATSRVGASGRGDEQFFGPGTRLTVL.

This sequence joins TRBV18 and TRBJ2-1, with 12 bases that match TRBD1. This CDR3 is built from 15 residues. V gave up 0 bases and J gave up 9 bases; unmatched junction bases: 3. CDR1 and CDR2 from the germline V gene are KGHSH and LQKENI. CDR3 DNA: TGTGCCAGCTCACCACCCGGGACAGGGGGCGGTGAGCAGTTCTTC. The encoded protein is CASSPPGTGGGEQFF.

CDR3 loop: CASSPARGSAGELFF. In DNA, the CDR3 is TGTGCCAGCAGCCCAGCGAGGGGGTCGGCCGGGGAGCTGTTTTTT. The J gene is TRBJ2-2, the V gene TRBV9, with a possible D match to TRBD1 (6 bases). Germline V gives CDR1 SGDLS, CDR2 YYNGEE. Deletions cut 4 bases from V and 6 bases from J, with 16 bases between. CDR3 size: 15 residues.

The gene calls are TRBV2 and TRBJ2-5; perhaps TRBD2 as D (6 bases). The V gene lost 8 bases and the J gene lost 5 bases, with 9 bases spanning the gap. Germline V CDR1 and CDR2: SNHLY, FYNNEI. CDR3 size: 11 residues. The CDR3 here is CASWGVETQYF. The CDR3 coding sequence is TGTGCCAGCTGGGGGGTGGAGACCCAGTACTTC.

The gene calls are TRBV29-1 and TRBJ2-1, with D possibly being TRBD2 (5 bases). The V gene's germline CDR1 is SQVTM and CDR2 ANQGSEA. Trimming left V 4 bases short and J 0 bases short, with 13 bases between. CDR3 size: 15 residues. The CDR3 DNA reads as TGCAGCGTTGCAAGGAGTGGGAGCTCCTACAATGAGCAGTTCTTC. It yields the protein CSVARSGSSYNEQFF.

This chain uses TRBV27 with TRBJ1-1; 7 bases line up with TRBD1. V lost 5 bases to trimming and J lost 3 bases; unmatched junction nucleotides: 12. CDR1 MNHEY and CDR2 SMNVEV come from the germline V gene (reference sequence). The CDR3 contains 16 residues. CDR3 bases: TGTGCCAGCAGTCCCGGGACAGAGGTGGAAGACACTGAAGCTTTCTTT. As protein: CASSPGTEVEDTEAFF.

The chain has TRBV11-2 and TRBJ1-1; the D gene is possibly TRBD1 (6 bases). The CDR3 totals 16 residues. Trimming pared 0 bases from V and 5 bases from J, leaving 16 bases between. Germline V gene data show CDR1 as SGHAT and CDR2 as FQNNGV. The CDR3 region is CASSLDLNLRGTEAFF. CDR3 nucleotides: TGTGCCAGCAGCTTAGATCTTAATTTAAGGGGGACTGAAGCTTTCTTT. The whole variable domain, remainder taken from reference TRBV11-2 and TRBJ1-1, is EAGVAQSPRYKIIEKRQSVAFWCNPISGHATLYWYQQILGQGPKLLIQFQNNGVVDDSQLPKDRFSAERLKGVDSTLKIQPAKLEDSAVYLCASSLDLNLRGTEAFFGQGTRLTVV.

This rearrangement joins TRBV19 to TRBJ2-6, with 9 bases matching TRBD1. CDR1 LNHDA and CDR2 SQIVND come from the germline V gene (reference sequence). The V segment lost 7 bases and the J segment 3 bases; nucleotides outside the gene matches: 10. This CDR3 is built from 17 residues. The CDR3 region has the DNA TGTGCCAGTACCCCCGGGACAGGGTTTTTTGGGGCCAACGTCCTGACTTTC. Residues: CASTPGTGFFGANVLTF.

The chain links TRBV27 to TRBJ2-7; no definite D call. The germline V gene has CDR1 MNHEY and CDR2 SMNVEV (reference sequence). V shed 7 bases and J shed 3 bases, with 10 bases lying between them. This CDR3 comprises 12 residues. The CDR3 sequence is CASTQEFYEQYF. CDR3 sequence (DNA): TGTGCCAGCACGCAGGAATTCTACGAGCAGTACTTC.

The chain joins TRBV7-3 to TRBJ2-7; D remains unclear. V gave up 2 bases and J gave up 0 bases, with 5 bases separating them. This CDR3 is built from 13 residues. Germline V CDR1 and CDR2: SGHTA, FQGTGA. CDR3 protein: CASSLESSYEQYF. CDR3 DNA sequence: TGTGCCAGCAGCTTAGAGAGCTCCTACGAGCAGTACTTC.

Only a few counts were recorded for this clone. The CDR3 here is CASSEGAGGQPQHF. The CDR3, as DNA: TGTGCCAGTAGTGAGGGGGCAGGTGGTCAGCCCCAGCATTTT. The chain uses TRBV19 and TRBJ1-5; TRBD1 aligns across 7 bases. Germline values: CDR1 LNHDA, CDR2 SQIVND (reference sequence). The CDR3 consists of 14 residues. V lost 5 bases to trimming and J lost 6 bases; unmatched junction nucleotides: 7.

The CDR3 coding sequence is TGTGCCACCAGCAGAGGGAGGGGAAGGGGTAACTATGGCTACACCTTC. It is translated as CATSRGRGRGNYGYTF. The rearrangement uses TRBV15 and TRBJ1-2; D perhaps matches TRBD1 (5 bases). CDR1 LNHNV and CDR2 YYDKDF come from the germline V gene (reference sequence). The CDR3 is 16 residues long. V was trimmed by 1 base and J by 1 base, leaving 13 bases between them. The full variable domain, with the rest looked up from reference TRBV15 and TRBJ1-2, is DAMVIQNPRYQVTQFGKPVTLSCSQTLNHNVMYWYQQKSSQAPKLLFHYYDKDFNNEADTPDNFQSRRPNTSFCFLDIRSPGLGDTAMYLCATSRGRGRGNYGYTFGSGTRLTVV.

The chain links TRBV5-1 to TRBJ2-2, with TRBD2 identical over 13 bases. Trimming took 4 bases from V and 4 from J; bases not matched to a gene: 10. Germline V gene data show CDR1 as SGHRS and CDR2 as YFSETQ. The CDR3 is made up of 18 amino acids. The CDR3 coding sequence is TGCGCCAGCAGCCCAGGACTACTAGCGGGAGGGACCACCGGGGAGCTGTTTTTT. Encoded protein: CASSPGLLAGGTTGELFF.

The V and J genes are TRBV21-1 and TRBJ2-7; TRBD1 reflects the table's D call only, with no check against the DNA. TRBV21-1 is flagged as a pseudogene. The CDR3 runs to 16 residues. In nucleotides, the CDR3 is TGTGCCAGCAGCAAAGGGGCAGGGACAGGGGGCTACGAGCAGTACTTC. Its translation is CASSKGAGTGGYEQYF.

In this sample, this clone is medium-sized. V and J are TRBV25-1 and TRBJ2-7; 11 nucleotides line up with TRBD1. The CDR3 totals 16 residues. Trimming removed 2 bases from V and 4 bases from J; junction bases left unmatched: 7. From germline, CDR1 is MGHDK and CDR2 SYGVNS. The CDR3 spells CASSEIRDRGVYEQYF. DNA of the CDR3: TGTGCCAGCAGTGAAATTCGGGACAGGGGGGTATACGAGCAGTACTTC.

The chain is built from TRBV4-1 and TRBJ2-3; 7 positions agree with TRBD1. The V and J ends lost 5 bases and 2 bases, in that order; junction bases with no gene match: 4. The germline V gene encodes CDR1 MGHRA and CDR2 YSYEKL. CDR3 length equals 14 residues. The CDR3 DNA sequence: TGCGCCAGCAGCGACAGGGCCTACACAGATACGCAGTATTTT. This sequence encodes CASSDRAYTDTQYF.

The chain uses TRBV6-8 and TRBJ2-5, with TRBD1 matching over 8 bases. The CDR3 has 20 amino acids. The V gene's germline CDR1 is MNHGY and CDR2 SAAAGT. Trimming removed 2 bases from V and 5 bases from J; junction bases left unmatched: 22. The CDR3: CASSYGGAPRQGIVQETQYF. Here the CDR3 DNA reads TGTGCCAGCAGTTACGGAGGAGCCCCGAGACAGGGGATTGTGCAGGAGACCCAGTACTTC.

This chain connects TRBV27 to TRBJ1-1, with D maybe TRBD1 (5 bases). The ends were cut back, 2 bases at V and 4 bases at J, with 11 bases in the middle. Germline V gene data show CDR1 as MNHEY and CDR2 as SMNVEV (reference sequence). The CDR3 loop spans 14 amino acids. The CDR3 DNA reads TGTGCCAGCAGTTTAGGGGGGTTCGGCACTGAAGCTTTCTTT. It is translated as CASSLGGFGTEAFF.

V is TRBV28 and J is TRBJ2-4; D might be TRBD2 (5 bases). Per germline, CDR1 MDHEN and CDR2 SYDVKM. The ends were cut back, 0 bases at V and 0 bases at J, with 15 bases in the middle. The CDR3 spans 18 residues. CDR3 sequence: CASSLWAGPTSAKNIQYF. The DNA for the CDR3 is TGTGCCAGCAGTTTATGGGCGGGTCCCACTTCAGCCAAAAACATTCAGTACTTC.

The genes are TRBV4-1 and TRBJ2-3, with TRBD2 identical over 9 bases. CDR1 and CDR2 (germline): MGHRA, YSYEKL. Unmatched junction bases numbered 8, after V lost 9 bases and J lost 4 bases. This CDR3 is built from 14 residues. DNA of the CDR3: TGCGCCAGACCGGGACTAGCTCTCCCAGATACGCAGTATTTT. It codes for CARPGLALPDTQYF.

This clone was counted once. V gene TRBV15 combines with J gene TRBJ2-3, with D perhaps matching TRBD1 (7 bases). This CDR3 is 15 amino acids long. V shed 8 bases and J shed 6 bases, with 21 bases lying between them. The germline V gene has CDR1 LNHNV and CDR2 YYDKDF (reference sequence). As DNA, the CDR3 is TGTGCCACCTGGCATGCCGGAGGGGGCCTGGATACGCAGTATTTT. Amino acids: CATWHAGGGLDTQYF.

The genes are TRBV19 and TRBJ1-5, with 8 bases lining up with TRBD1. CDR1 and CDR2 from the germline V gene are LNHDA and SQIVND (reference sequence). The CDR3 contains 15 residues. Trimming took 0 bases from V and 7 from J; bases not matched to a gene: 5. The CDR3 protein is CASSIDRTGSQPQHF. In DNA form, the CDR3 reads TGTGCCAGTAGTATAGACAGGACAGGGAGCCAGCCCCAGCATTTT.